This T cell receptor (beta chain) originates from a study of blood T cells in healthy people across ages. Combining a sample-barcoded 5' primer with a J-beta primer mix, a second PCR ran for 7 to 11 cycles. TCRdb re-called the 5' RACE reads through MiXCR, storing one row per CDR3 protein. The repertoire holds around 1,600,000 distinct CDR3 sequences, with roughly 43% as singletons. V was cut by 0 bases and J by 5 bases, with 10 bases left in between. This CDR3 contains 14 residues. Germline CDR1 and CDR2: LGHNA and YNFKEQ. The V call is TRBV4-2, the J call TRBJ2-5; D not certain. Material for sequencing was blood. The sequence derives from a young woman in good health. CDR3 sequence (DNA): TGTGCCAGCAGCCAAGATCGAGTCGGTGAGACCCAGTACTTC. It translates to CASSQDRVGETQYF.